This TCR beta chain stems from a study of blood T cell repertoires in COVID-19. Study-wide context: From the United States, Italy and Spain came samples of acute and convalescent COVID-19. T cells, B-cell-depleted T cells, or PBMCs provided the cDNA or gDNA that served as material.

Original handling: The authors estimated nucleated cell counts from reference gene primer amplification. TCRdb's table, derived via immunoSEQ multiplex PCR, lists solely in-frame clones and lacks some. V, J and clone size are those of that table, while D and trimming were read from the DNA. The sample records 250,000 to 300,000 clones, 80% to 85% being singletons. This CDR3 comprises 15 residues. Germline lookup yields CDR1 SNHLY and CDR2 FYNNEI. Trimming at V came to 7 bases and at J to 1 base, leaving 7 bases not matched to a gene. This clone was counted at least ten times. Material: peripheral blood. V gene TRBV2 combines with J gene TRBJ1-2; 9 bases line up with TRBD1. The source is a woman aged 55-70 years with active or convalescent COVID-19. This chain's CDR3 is CASTLSGQGNYGYTF. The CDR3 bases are TGTGCCAGCACCCTCTCGGGACAGGGTAACTATGGCTACACCTTC.